The text below deals with one TCR beta chain. Repertoires were generated with immunoSEQ multiplex PCR, while TCRdb's copy carries only in-frame clones and drops some. The repertoire holds about 180,000 clones, with around 79% as singletons. This sample is drawn from a study of blood T cell repertoires in COVID-19. The wider study: Acute and convalescent COVID-19 samples came from the United States, Italy and Spain.

The CDR3 extends over 15 amino acids. Germline values: CDR1 SGHKS, CDR2 YYEKEE (reference sequence). The ends were cut back, 0 bases at V and 5 bases at J, with 12 bases in the middle. Sequenced sample: peripheral blood. The source of this sequence is a woman aged 55-69 years with COVID-19, enrolled during active disease. The chain is built from TRBV5-5 and TRBJ2-1, with D unclear. The CDR3 DNA follows: TGTGCCAGCAGCTTGGGCGTTTCGTCGAACAATGAGCAGTTCTTC. It is translated as CASSLGVSSNNEQFF.